A single sample is the source of the 5 T cell receptor beta chains below, sequenced in a study of glioma-infiltrating T cells after dendritic cell vaccination. Measured with immunoSEQ multiplex PCR; TCRdb has only the in-frame clones, and not every one. The sample records 100,000 or so clones, around 91% being singletons. Time point noted: after dendritic cell vaccination, including at tumor progression/relapse. The source was blood, collected after dendritic cell vaccination. The receptors shown here come from a human donor with glioblastoma.

The chain couples TRBV4-1 to TRBJ1-4; D unclear. CDR3 length: 14 residues. Germline V gene sequence: CDR1 MGHRA, CDR2 YSYEKL. Trimming shortened V by 6 bases and J by 7 bases, and 15 bases separated the two germline ends. DNA for the CDR3: TGCGCCAGCAGAAGGTTCCGAGGAGTTGAAAAACTGTTTTTT. The encoded protein is CASRRFRGVEKLFF.

The CDR3 bases are TGTGCCAGCATAACAGTGGACTACGAGCAGTACTTC. Amino acid sequence: CASITVDYEQYF. J is TRBJ2-5 and V is TRBV6-1; D remains unclear. The DNA end is more similar to TRBJ2-7, so the J call may be wrong. Germline lookup yields CDR1 MNHNS and CDR2 SASEGT. This CDR3 region has 12 residues.

The DNA for the CDR3 is TGTGCCAGCCAGCGGGGTGGGGGCCCAGATACGCAGTATTTT. It specifies CASQRGGGPDTQYF. The V and J genes are TRBV6-6 and TRBJ2-3; tentatively, D is TRBD2 (7 bases). V was trimmed by 8 bases and J by 4 bases, leaving 16 bases between them. The CDR3 contains 14 residues. Germline assignment: CDR1 MNHNY and CDR2 SVGAGI (reference sequence).

V usage is TRBV5-4 and J usage is TRBJ2-1; 8 bases align to TRBD2. Germline CDR1 reads SGHNT; CDR2 reads YYREEE (reference sequence). CDR3 length: 15 amino acids. Unmatched junction bases numbered 6, after V lost 0 bases and J lost 7 bases. CDR3 bases: TGTGCCAGCAGCTTGGGTAGCGGGGATAAGAATGAGCAGTTCTTC. Translation gives CASSLGSGDKNEQFF.

V usage is TRBV9 and J usage is TRBJ1-4; no reliable D call. The V gene lost 3 bases and the J gene lost 0 bases, with 9 bases spanning the gap. Germline loops: CDR1 SGDLS, CDR2 YYNGEE. The CDR3 totals 15 residues. This CDR3 is CASSAGRATNEKLFF. CDR3 DNA: TGTGCCAGCAGCGCGGGGAGGGCAACTAATGAAAAACTGTTTTTT.